This T cell receptor beta chain stems from a study of Graves' ophthalmopathy and Graves' hyperthyroidism. Study-wide context: Prior to any treatment, peripheral blood was collected at the time of initial diagnosis.

Turning to this clonotype: Antigen unknown.

Germline-derived CDR1 and CDR2 are SQVTM and ANQGSEA. Deletions cut 6 bases from V and 5 bases from J, with 7 bases between. The CDR3 has 10 residues. Amplification from RNA transcripts yielded the TCR beta CDR3 regions. RT-PCR with HTBI primers came first, then second-round multiplex PCR. A single record per CDR3 protein comes from TCRdb applying MiXCR to the multiplex PCR reads. This table holds hundreds of thousands of distinct CDR3 sequences, just over 40% found once. General observations from the study: The model predicted progression of ophthalmopathy with a sensitivity of around 70%, and its specificity was about 76%.

The sequence was obtained from an adult man with Graves' ophthalmopathy. Specimen: peripheral blood. The V and J genes are TRBV29-1 and TRBJ2-5; unclear D gene. The CDR3 protein is CSVRGETQYF. In DNA, the CDR3 is TGCAGCGTCCGAGGTGAGACCCAGTACTTC.